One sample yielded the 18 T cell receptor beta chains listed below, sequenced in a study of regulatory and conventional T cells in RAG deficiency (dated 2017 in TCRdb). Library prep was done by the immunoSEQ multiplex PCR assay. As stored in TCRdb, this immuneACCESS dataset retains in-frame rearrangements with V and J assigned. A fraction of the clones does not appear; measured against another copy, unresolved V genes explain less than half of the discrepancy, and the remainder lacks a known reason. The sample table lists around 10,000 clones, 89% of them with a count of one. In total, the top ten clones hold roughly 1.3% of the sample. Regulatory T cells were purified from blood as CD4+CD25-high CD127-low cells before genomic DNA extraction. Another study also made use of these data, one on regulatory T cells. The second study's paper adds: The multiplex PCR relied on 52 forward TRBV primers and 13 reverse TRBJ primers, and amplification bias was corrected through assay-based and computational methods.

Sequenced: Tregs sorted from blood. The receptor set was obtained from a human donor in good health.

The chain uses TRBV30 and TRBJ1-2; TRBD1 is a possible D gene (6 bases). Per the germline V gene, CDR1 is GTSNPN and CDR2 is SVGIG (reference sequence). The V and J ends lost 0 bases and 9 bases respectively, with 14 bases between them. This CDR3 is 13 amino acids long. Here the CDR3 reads CAWSVPQGGRYTF. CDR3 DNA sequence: TGTGCCTGGAGTGTACCACAGGGAGGTCGCTACACCTTC.

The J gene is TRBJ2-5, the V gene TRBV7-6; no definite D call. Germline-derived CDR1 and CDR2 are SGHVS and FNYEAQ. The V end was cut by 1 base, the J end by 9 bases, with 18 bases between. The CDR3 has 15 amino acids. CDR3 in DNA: TGTGCCAGCAGCTTAGATGCGGTCAATTTTCTTTCCCAGTACTTC. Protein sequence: CASSLDAVNFLSQYF. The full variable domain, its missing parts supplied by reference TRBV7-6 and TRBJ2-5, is GAGVSQSPRYKVTKRGQDVALRCDPISGHVSLYWYRQALGQGPEFLTYFNYEAQQDKSGLPNDRFSAERPEGSISTLTIQRTEQRDSAMYRCASSLDAVNFLSQYFGPGTRLLVL.

The CDR3 DNA is TGTGCCAGCTCAAATGGGACTAGCGGGGCTGAGCAGTTCTTC. Amino acid sequence: CASSNGTSGAEQFF. The V call is TRBV18, the J call TRBJ2-1; TRBD2 agrees at 13 bases. CDR1 and CDR2 from the germline V gene are KGHSH and LQKENI. This CDR3 spans 14 amino acids. V dropped 5 bases and J dropped 9; count of bases not matched to a gene: 4.

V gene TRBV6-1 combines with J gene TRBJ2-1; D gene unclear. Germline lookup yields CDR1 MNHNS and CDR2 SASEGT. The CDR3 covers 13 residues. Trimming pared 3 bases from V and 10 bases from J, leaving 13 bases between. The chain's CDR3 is CASSDIRVAEQFF. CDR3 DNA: TGTGCCAGCAGTGATATAAGAGTTGCAGAGCAGTTCTTC.

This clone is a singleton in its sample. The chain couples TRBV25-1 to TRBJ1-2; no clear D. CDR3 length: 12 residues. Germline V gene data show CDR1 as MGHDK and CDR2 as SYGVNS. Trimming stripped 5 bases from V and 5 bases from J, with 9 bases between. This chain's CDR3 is CASSRQGYGYTF. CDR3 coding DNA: TGTGCCAGCAGTCGCCAAGGGTATGGCTACACCTTC.

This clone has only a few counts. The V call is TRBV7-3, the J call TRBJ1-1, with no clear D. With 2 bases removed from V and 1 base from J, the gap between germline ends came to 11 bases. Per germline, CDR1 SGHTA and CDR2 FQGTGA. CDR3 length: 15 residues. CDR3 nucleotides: TGTGCCAGCAGCTTAGATAGGATTTCGAACACTGAAGCTTTCTTT. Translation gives CASSLDRISNTEAFF.

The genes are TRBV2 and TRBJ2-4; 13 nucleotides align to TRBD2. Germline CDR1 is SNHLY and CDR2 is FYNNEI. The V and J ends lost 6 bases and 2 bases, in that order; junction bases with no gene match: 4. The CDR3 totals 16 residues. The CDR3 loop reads CASSGLAGVTKNIQYF. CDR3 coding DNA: TGTGCCAGCAGCGGACTAGCGGGGGTGACCAAAAACATTCAGTACTTC.

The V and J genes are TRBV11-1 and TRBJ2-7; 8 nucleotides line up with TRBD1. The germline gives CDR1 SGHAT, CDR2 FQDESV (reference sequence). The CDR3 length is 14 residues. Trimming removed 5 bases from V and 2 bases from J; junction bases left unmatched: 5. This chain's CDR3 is CASSPTQGAYEQYF. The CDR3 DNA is TGTGCCAGCAGCCCGACACAGGGGGCCTACGAGCAGTACTTC.

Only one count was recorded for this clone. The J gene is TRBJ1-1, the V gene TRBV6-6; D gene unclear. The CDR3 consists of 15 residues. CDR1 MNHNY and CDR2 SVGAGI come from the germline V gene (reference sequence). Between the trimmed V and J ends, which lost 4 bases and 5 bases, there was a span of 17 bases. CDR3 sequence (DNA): TGTGCCAGCAGTTCCCCCGGGCTAATCCCAACTGAAGCTTTCTTT. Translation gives CASSSPGLIPTEAFF.

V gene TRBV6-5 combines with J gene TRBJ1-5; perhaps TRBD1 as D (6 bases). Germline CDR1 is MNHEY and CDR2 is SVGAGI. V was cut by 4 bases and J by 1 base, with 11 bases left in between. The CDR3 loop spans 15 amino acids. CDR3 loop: CASSFHGQSNQPQHF. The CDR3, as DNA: TGTGCCAGCAGTTTCCATGGACAGAGCAATCAGCCCCAGCATTTT.

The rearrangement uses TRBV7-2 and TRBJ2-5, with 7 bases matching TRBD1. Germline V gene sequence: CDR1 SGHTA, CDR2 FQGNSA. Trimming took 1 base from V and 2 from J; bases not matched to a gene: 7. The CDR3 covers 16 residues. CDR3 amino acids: CASSLGALTGQETQYF. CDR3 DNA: TGTGCCAGCAGCTTAGGGGCCCTGACAGGGCAAGAGACCCAGTACTTC.

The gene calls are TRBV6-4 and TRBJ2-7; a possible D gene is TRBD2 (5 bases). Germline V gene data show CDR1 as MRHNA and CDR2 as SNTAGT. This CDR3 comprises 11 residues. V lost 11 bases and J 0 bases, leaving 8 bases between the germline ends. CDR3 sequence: CAAGDSYEQYF. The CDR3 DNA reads TGTGCCGCCGGGGACTCCTACGAGCAGTACTTC.

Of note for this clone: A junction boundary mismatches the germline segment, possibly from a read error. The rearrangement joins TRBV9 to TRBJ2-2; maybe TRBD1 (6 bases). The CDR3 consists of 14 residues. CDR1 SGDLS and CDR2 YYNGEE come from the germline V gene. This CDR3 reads CASSVRGNAGELFF. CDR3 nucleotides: TGTGCCAGCAGCGTTAGGGGGAACGCCGGGGAGCTGTTTTTT.

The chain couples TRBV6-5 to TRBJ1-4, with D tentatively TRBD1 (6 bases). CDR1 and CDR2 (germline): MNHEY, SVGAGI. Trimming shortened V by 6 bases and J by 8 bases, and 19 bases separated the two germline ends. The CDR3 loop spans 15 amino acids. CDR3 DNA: TGTGCCAGCAGCTCACAAAACAGGGACGGCGAAAAACTGTTTTTT. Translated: CASSSQNRDGEKLFF.

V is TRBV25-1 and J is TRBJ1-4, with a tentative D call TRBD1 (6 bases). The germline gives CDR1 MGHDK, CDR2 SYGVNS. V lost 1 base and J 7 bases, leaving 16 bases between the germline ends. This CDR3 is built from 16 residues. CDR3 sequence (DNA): TGTGCCAGCAGTGAATCCTCCCGCACAGGGTTTGAAAAACTGTTTTTT. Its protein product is CASSESSRTGFEKLFF.

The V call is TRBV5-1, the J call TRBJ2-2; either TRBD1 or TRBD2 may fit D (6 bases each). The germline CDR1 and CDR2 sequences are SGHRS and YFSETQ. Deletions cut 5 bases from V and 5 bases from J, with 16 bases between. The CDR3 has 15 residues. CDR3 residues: CASRGAGGPTGELFF. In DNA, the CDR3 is TGCGCCAGCAGAGGGGCCGGGGGCCCGACCGGGGAGCTGTTTTTT.

This CDR3 reads CASSLGGREQPQHF. The CDR3 DNA reads TGTGCCAGCAGCTTGGGGGGGCGGGAACAGCCCCAGCATTTT. The rearrangement joins TRBV28 to TRBJ1-5, with a tentative D call TRBD1 (6 bases). With 6 bases removed from V and 7 bases from J, the gap between germline ends came to 16 bases. The CDR3 loop spans 14 amino acids. Germline assignment: CDR1 MDHEN and CDR2 SYDVKM. Drawing the rest from reference TRBV28 and TRBJ1-5, the complete variable domain is DVKVTQSSRYLVKRTGEKVFLECVQDMDHENMFWYRQDPGLGLRLIYFSYDVKMKEKGDIPEGYSVSREKKERFSLILESASTNQTSMYLCASSLGGREQPQHFGDGTRLSIL.

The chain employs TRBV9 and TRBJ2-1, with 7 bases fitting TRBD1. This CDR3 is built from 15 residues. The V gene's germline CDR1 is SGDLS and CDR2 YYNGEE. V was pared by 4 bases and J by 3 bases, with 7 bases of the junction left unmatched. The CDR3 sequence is CASSPRQGDYNEQFF. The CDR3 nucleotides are TGTGCCAGCAGCCCGCGACAGGGCGACTACAATGAGCAGTTCTTC.